This is a list of T cell receptor beta chains from one sample in a study of T cell repertoires in cytomegalovirus infection. TCRdb itself ran the reads through MiXCR, one entry per CDR3 protein. The sample yields about 150,000 distinct CDR3 sequences, 17% seen once. Sequencing was done on a sample of CD8+ T cells from PBMCs. These receptors were taken from a human donor in good health (CMV status not recorded). Some clones in this sample may be carry-over from other donors' samples. Each CDR3 is given with its conserved first and last residue. D genes are given only for firm matches. Clone sizes are given selectively: once, few, many, or a class where the clone is expanded.

j_gene,v_gene,abundance,d_gene,CDR3nt,CDR3aa
TRBJ2-3,TRBV7-2,NA,TRBD2,TGTGCCAGCAGCTTGAAGGGGACTAGTCGTACAGATACGCAGTATTTT,CASSLKGTSRTDTQYF
TRBJ2-4,TRBV12-3/TRBV12-4,few,TRBD2,TGTGCCAGCAGTTTTTTCTTGTTTGGGAGGGGAGCAGCTCAGTACTTC,CASSFFLFGRGAAQYF
TRBJ2-7,TRBV7-8,few,TRBD2,TGTGCCAGCAGCTCTGGGGCGGGAGAGGTCTACGAGCAGTACTTC,CASSSGAGEVYEQYF
TRBJ2-2,TRBV7-8,many,NA,TGTGCCAGCAGCTTATTGGGGGCCGGGGAGCTGTTTTTT,CASSLLGAGELFF
TRBJ2-7,TRBV6-5,few,NA,TGTGCCAGCAGTTACTCCGCGGAGTGGGAGCAGTACTTC,CASSYSAEWEQYF
TRBJ2-5,TRBV7-8,NA,NA,TGTGCCAGCAGCCTTGGGGCGGGGAAGGAGACCCAGTACTTC,CASSLGAGKETQYF
TRBJ2-3,TRBV20-1,few,TRBD2,TGCAGTGCTCCTGGGGAGGGAGGACCCACAGATACGCAGTATTTT,CSAPGEGGPTDTQYF
TRBJ2-1,TRBV7-9,few,NA,TGTGCCAGCACCCCTCTAGCGAAGTCCTACAATGAGCAGTTCTTC,CASTPLAKSYNEQFF
TRBJ2-7,TRBV19,few,NA,TGTGCCAGTAGTATTTGGGGCTCCTACGAGCAGTACTTC,CASSIWGSYEQYF
TRBJ2-7,TRBV28,many,NA,TGTGCCAGCAGTGGCGGGGAGCAGTACTTC,CASSGGEQYF
TRBJ2-5,TRBV7-6,NA,TRBD2,TGTGCCAGCAGCCAAGATAGCGGGGAGGCGGAGACCCAGTACTTC,CASSQDSGEAETQYF
TRBJ2-2,TRBV6-6,NA,TRBD2,TGTGCCAGCAGTTACCTGGGACTAGCGGGCGGGGAGCTGTTTTTT,CASSYLGLAGGELFF
TRBJ2-1,TRBV7-9,NA,TRBD2,TGTGCCAGCAGCTTGACGGGAGGGTACGACAATGAGCAGTTCTTC,CASSLTGGYDNEQFF
TRBJ1-5,TRBV7-9,few,NA,TGTGCCAGCAGCTTAATGGATCAGCCCCAGCATTTT,CASSLMDQPQHF
TRBJ2-7,TRBV20-1,few,NA,TGCAGTGCTAGAGTCACAAGACAGGCCTACGAGCAGTACTTC,CSARVTRQAYEQYF
TRBJ1-5,TRBV7-9,NA,NA,TGTGCCAGCAGCCCAAATCCTAGCAATCAGCCCCAGCATTTT,CASSPNPSNQPQHF
TRBJ1-5,TRBV30,NA,NA,TGTGCCTGGAGTTGTTCGGGGGTCAATCAGCCCCAGCATTTT,CAWSCSGVNQPQHF
TRBJ2-7,TRBV7-6,NA,NA,TGTGCCAGCAGCCCCCCGGGATTGCGAGAGCAGTACTTC,CASSPPGLREQYF
TRBJ1-1,TRBV27,few,NA,TGTGCCAGCAGTTTATTCCCCGACACAGAAGCTTTCTTT,CASSLFPDTEAFF
TRBJ2-1,TRBV5-1,few,NA,TGCGCCAGCAGCTTCACTAGTGTTGAGCAGTTCTTC,CASSFTSVEQFF
TRBJ2-2,TRBV6-1,NA,NA,TGTGCCAGCAGCAGGGAACTCGGGGAGCTGTTTTTT,CASSRELGELFF
TRBJ2-7,TRBV7-2,few,TRBD2,TGTGCCAGCAGCTTAGAGGTTAGCGGGAGGAATGAGCAGTACTTC,CASSLEVSGRNEQYF
TRBJ2-7,TRBV7-2,NA,NA,TGTGCCAGCAGCTTAGAACTTCCCTCGACCTACGAGCAGTACTTC,CASSLELPSTYEQYF
TRBJ2-7,TRBV7-9,NA,NA,TGTGCCAGCACCTACTACGGGGGCGTAAACGGCGAGCAGTACTTC,CASTYYGGVNGEQYF
TRBJ2-1,TRBV18,NA,NA,TGTGCCAGCCCCGCGGGGAGTGCCGGAGCCTACAATGAGCAGTTCTTC,CASPAGSAGAYNEQFF
TRBJ2-1,TRBV29-1,many,TRBD2,TGCAGCGTTGATGGGGGTTCCCTAGCGGGAGTGAGGAATGAGCAGTTCTTC,CSVDGGSLAGVRNEQFF
TRBJ2-7,TRBV9,NA,TRBD2,TGTGCCAGCAGCGTAGGAGGGACTAGCGGCACCTACGAGCAGTACTTC,CASSVGGTSGTYEQYF
TRBJ2-7,TRBV4-3,NA,NA,TGCGCCAGCAGCCAAGGGGTTTGGGACGAAGCCTACGAGCAGTACTTC,CASSQGVWDEAYEQYF
TRBJ2-7,TRBV7-9,few,TRBD2,TGTGCCAGCAGCCCAACTAGCGGTGGTCGCTACGAGCAGTACTTC,CASSPTSGGRYEQYF
TRBJ1-1,TRBV28,NA,NA,TGTGCCAGCAGTTTAGGGTCGCCCACTGAAGCTTTCTTT,CASSLGSPTEAFF
TRBJ1-4,TRBV7-9,few,NA,TGTGCCAGCAGGGACAGTGCTAATGAAAAACTGTTTTTT,CASRDSANEKLFF
TRBJ2-6,TRBV6-2/TRBV6-3,NA,NA,TGTGCCAGCAGTTACGATGGGACTGGGGCCAACGTCCTGACTTTC,CASSYDGTGANVLTF
TRBJ1-5,TRBV6-1,NA,NA,TGTGCCAGCAGTATGGACAGCCTTAGGCCCCAGCATTTT,CASSMDSLRPQHF
TRBJ1-6,TRBV19,NA,NA,TGTGCCAGTAGTATAGGCGGGGGCGCCTATAATTCACCCCTCCACTTT,CASSIGGGAYNSPLHF
TRBJ2-1,TRBV7-3,few,TRBD2,TGTGCCAGCAGCATGATTAGCGGGGGGATCAATGAGCAGTTCTTC,CASSMISGGINEQFF